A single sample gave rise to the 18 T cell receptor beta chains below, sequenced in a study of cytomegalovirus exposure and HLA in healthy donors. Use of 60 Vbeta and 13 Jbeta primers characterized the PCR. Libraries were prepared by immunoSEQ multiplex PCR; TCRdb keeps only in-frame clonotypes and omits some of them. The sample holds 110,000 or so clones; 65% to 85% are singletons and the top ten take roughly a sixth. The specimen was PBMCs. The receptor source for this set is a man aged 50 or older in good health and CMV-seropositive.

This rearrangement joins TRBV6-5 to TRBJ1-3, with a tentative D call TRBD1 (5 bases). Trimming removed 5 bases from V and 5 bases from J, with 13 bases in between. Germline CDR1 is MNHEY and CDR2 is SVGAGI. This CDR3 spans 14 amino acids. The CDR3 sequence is CASSEATARNTIYF. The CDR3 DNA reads TGTGCCAGCAGTGAGGCGACAGCCAGAAACACCATATATTTT.

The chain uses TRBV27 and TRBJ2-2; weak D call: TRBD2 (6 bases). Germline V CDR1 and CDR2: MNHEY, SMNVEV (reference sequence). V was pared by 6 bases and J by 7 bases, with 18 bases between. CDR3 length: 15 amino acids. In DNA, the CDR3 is TGTGCCAGCAGCCGACCACGGGGTAGCGGCGGGGAGCTGTTTTTT. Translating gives CASSRPRGSGGELFF.

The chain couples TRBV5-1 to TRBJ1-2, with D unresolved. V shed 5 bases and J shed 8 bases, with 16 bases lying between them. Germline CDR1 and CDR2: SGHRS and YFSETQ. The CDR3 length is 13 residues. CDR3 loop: CASSPRLEGGYTF. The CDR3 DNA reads TGCGCCAGCAGTCCCCGGTTGGAGGGAGGCTACACCTTC. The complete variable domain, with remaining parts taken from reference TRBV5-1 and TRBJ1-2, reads KAGVTQTPRYLIKTRGQQVTLSCSPISGHRSVSWYQQTPGQGLQFLFEYFSETQRNKGNFPGRFSGRQFSNSRSEMNVSTLELGDSALYLCASSPRLEGGYTFGSGTRLTVV.

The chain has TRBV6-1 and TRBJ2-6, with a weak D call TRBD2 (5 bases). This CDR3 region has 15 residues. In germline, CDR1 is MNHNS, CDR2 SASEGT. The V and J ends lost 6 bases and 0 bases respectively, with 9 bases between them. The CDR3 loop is CASSGVGSGANVLTF. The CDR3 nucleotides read TGTGCCAGCAGCGGGGTGGGCTCTGGGGCCAACGTCCTGACTTTC.

This CDR3 is CASSVQGAENTGELFF. The CDR3 DNA follows: TGTGCCAGCAGCGTACAGGGGGCAGAGAACACCGGGGAGCTGTTTTTT. The chain is built from TRBV2 and TRBJ2-2; 9 nucleotides align to TRBD1. This CDR3 region has 16 residues. V shed 6 bases, J shed 1 base, and the junction held 6 bases outside the gene matches. CDR1 is SNHLY and CDR2 is FYNNEI in the germline V gene.

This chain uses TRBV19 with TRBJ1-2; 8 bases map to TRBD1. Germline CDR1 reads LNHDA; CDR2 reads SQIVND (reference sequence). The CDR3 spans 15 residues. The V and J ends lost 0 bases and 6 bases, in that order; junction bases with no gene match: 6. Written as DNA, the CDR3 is TGTGCCAGTAGTATAGATCAGGACAGGGCCAATGGCTACACCTTC. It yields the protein CASSIDQDRANGYTF. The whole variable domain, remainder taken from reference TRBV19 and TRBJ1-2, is DGGITQSPKYLFRKEGQNVTLSCEQNLNHDAMYWYRQDPGQGLRLIYYSQIVNDFQKGDIAEGYSVSREKKESFPLTVTSAQKNPTAFYLCASSIDQDRANGYTFGSGTRLTVV.

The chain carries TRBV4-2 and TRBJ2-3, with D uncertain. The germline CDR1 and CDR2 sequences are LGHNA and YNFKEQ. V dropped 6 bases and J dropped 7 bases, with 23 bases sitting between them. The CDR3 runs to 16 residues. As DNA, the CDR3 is TGTGCCAGCAGTCTTGTTTTAAGACCCCAGGTCCATACGCAGTATTTT. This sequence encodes CASSLVLRPQVHTQYF.

The DNA for the CDR3 is TGCGCCAGCAGCCAAGATCTGCGCGGGGTGAACACAGATACGCAGTATTTT. Translating gives CASSQDLRGVNTDTQYF. The chain combines TRBV4-3 with TRBJ2-3; TRBD2 might be the D (6 bases). The CDR3 runs 17 residues. Trimming stripped 0 bases from V and 2 bases from J, with 15 bases between. The V gene's germline CDR1 is LGHNA and CDR2 YSLEER.

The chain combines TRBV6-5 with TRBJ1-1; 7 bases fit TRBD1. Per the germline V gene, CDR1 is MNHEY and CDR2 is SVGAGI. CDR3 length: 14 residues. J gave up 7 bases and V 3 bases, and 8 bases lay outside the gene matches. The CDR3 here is CASSYGTVNDEAFF. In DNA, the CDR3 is TGTGCCAGCAGTTATGGGACAGTAAACGATGAAGCTTTCTTT.

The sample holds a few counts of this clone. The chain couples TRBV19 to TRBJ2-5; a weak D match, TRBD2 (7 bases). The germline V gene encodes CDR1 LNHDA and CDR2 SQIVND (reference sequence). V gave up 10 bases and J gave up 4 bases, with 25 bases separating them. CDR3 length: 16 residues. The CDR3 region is CATSKGLRGPGETQYF. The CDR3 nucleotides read TGTGCCACCTCCAAAGGGTTGCGGGGGCCCGGAGAGACCCAGTACTTC.

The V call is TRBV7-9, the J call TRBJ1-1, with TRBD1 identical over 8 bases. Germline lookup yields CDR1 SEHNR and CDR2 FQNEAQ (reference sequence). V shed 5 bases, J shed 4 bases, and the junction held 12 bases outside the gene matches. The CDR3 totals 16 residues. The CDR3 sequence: CASSPAGQGGLTEAFF. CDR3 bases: TGTGCCAGCAGCCCTGCCGGACAGGGCGGTCTCACTGAAGCTTTCTTT.

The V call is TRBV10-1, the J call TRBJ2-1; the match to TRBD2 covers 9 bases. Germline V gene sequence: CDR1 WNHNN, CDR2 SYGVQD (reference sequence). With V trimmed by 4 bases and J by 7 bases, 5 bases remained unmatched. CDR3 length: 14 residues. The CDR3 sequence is CASSAGTSRNEQFF. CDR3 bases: TGCGCCAGCAGTGCCGGGACTAGCAGGAATGAGCAGTTCTTC.

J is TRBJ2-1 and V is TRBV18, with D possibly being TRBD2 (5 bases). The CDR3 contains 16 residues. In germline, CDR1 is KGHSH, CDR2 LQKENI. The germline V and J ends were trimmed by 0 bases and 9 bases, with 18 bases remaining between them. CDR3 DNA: TGTGCCAGCTCACCACCGGTAGGGAGCGGCACAAGTGAGCAGTTCTTC. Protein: CASSPPVGSGTSEQFF. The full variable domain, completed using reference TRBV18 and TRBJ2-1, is NAGVMQNPRHLVRRRGQEARLRCSPMKGHSHVYWYRQLPEEGLKFMVYLQKENIIDESGMPKERFSAEFPKEGPSILRIQQVVRGDSAAYFCASSPPVGSGTSEQFFGPGTRLTVL.

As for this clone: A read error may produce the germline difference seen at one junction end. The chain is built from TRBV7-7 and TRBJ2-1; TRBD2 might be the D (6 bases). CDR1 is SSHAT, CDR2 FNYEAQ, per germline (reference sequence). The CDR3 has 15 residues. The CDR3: CASSFGLARYNEQFF. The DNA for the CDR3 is TGTGCTAGCAGCTTCGGTCTAGCGAGATACAATGAGCAGTTCTTC.

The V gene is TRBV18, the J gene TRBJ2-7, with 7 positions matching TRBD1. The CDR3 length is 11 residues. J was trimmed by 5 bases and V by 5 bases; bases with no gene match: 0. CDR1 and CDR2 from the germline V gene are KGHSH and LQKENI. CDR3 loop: CASSGQDEQYF. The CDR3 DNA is TGTGCCAGCTCAGGACAGGACGAGCAGTACTTC. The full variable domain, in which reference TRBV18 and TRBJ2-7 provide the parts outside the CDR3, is NAGVMQNPRHLVRRRGQEARLRCSPMKGHSHVYWYRQLPEEGLKFMVYLQKENIIDESGMPKERFSAEFPKEGPSILRIQQVVRGDSAAYFCASSGQDEQYFGPGTRLTVT.

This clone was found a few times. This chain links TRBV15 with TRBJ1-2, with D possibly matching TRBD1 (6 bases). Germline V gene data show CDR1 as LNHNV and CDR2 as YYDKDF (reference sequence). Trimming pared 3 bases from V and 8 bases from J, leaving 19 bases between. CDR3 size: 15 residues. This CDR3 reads CATSSETRTAAGYTF. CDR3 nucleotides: TGTGCCACCAGCAGCGAGACTCGGACAGCGGCGGGCTACACCTTC.

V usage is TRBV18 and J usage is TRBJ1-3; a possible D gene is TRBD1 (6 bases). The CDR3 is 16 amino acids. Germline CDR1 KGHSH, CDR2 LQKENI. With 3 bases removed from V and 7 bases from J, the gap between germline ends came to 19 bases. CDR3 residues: CASSPPAGGARNTIYF. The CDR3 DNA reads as TGTGCCAGCTCACCCCCGGCGGGGGGCGCACGGAACACCATATATTTT.

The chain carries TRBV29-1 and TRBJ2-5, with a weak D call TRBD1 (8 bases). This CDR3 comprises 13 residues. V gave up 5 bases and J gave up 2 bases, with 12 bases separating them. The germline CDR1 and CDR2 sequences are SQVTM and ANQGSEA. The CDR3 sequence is CSVQQGGQETQYF. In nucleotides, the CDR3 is TGCAGCGTTCAACAGGGGGGGCAAGAGACCCAGTACTTC.